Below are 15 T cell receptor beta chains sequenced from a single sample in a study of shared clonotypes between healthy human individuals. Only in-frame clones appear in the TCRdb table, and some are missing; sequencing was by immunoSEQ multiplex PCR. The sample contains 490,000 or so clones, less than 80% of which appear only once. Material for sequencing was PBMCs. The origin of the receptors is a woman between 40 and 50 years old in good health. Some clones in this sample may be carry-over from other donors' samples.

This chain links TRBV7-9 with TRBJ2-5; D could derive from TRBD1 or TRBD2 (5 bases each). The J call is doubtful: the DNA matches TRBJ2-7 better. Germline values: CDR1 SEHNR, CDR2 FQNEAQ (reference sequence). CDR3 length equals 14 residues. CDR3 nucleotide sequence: TGTGCCAGCAGCTTAGCAGGGGTGGGACACGAGCAGTACTTC. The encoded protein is CASSLAGVGHEQYF.

As DNA, the CDR3 is TGTGCCAGCAGCTTGGGACTAGCGATGGATGAGCAGTTCTTC. This codes for CASSLGLAMDEQFF. The chain has TRBV7-8 and TRBJ2-1; 10 bases map to TRBD2. Germline lookup yields CDR1 SGHVS and CDR2 FQNEAQ. V trimming: 3 bases; J trimming: 8 bases; junction bases outside the gene matches: 4. The length of the CDR3 is 14 residues.

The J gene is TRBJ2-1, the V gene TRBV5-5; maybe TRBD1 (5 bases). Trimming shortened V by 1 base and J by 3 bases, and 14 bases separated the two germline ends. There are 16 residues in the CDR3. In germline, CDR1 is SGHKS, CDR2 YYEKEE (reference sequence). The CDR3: CASSLMGRANYNEQFF. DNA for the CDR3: TGTGCCAGCAGCTTGATGGGCAGGGCAAACTACAATGAGCAGTTCTTC.

For the CDR3, the DNA is TGTGCCAGCAGTTACTTACAGGGAACCGGGGAGCTGTTTTTT. Translation: CASSYLQGTGELFF. V is TRBV6-5 and J is TRBJ2-2; a weak D match, TRBD1 (6 bases). This CDR3 region has 14 residues. Germline V CDR1 and CDR2: MNHEY, SVGAGI. Trimming pared 1 base from V and 5 bases from J, leaving 8 bases between.

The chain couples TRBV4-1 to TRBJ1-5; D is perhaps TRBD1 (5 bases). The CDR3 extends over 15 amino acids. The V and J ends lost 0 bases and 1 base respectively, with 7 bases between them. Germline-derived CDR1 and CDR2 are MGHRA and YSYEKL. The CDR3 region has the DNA TGCGCCAGCAGCCAAGAGGGGCGAAGCAATCAGCCCCAGCATTTT. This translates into CASSQEGRSNQPQHF.

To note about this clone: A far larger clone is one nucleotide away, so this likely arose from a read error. The CDR3 here is CSVDPGWTGSTNTQYF. The CDR3 DNA is TGCAGCGTTGATCCTGGTTGGACGGGAAGCACAAATACGCAGTATTTT. V and J are TRBV29-1 and TRBJ2-3; a possible D gene is TRBD2 (5 bases). The germline CDR1 and CDR2 sequences are SQVTM and ANQGSEA. This CDR3 region has 16 residues.

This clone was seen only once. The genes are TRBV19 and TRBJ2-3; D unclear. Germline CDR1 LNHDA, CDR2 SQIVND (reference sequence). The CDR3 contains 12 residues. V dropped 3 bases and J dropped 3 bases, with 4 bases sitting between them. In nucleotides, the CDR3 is TGTGCCAGTAGTATGGAAACAGATACGCAGTATTTT. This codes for CASSMETDTQYF.

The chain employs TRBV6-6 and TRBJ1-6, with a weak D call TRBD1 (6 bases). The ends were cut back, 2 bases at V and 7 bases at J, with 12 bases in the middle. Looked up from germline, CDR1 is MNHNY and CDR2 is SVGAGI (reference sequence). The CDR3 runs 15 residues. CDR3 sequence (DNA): TGTGCCAGCAGTTACCGTTCCCAGGGGAATTCACCCCTCCACTTT. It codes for CASSYRSQGNSPLHF.

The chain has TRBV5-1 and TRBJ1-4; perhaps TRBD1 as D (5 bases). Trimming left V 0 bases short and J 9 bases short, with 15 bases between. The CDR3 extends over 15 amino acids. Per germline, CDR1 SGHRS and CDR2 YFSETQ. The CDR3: CASSLAAGRVKKLFF. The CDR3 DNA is TGCGCCAGCAGCTTGGCCGCGGGCAGGGTGAAAAAACTGTTTTTT. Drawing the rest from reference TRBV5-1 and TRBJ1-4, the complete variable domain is KAGVTQTPRYLIKTRGQQVTLSCSPISGHRSVSWYQQTPGQGLQFLFEYFSETQRNKGNFPGRFSGRQFSNSRSEMNVSTLELGDSALYLCASSLAAGRVKKLFFGSGTQLSVL.

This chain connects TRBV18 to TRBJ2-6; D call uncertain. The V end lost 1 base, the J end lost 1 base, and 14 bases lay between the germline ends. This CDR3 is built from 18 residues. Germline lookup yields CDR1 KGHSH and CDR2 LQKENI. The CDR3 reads CASSPLKGRRSGANVLTF. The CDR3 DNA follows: TGTGCCAGCTCACCACTGAAGGGTCGTCGATCTGGGGCCAACGTCCTGACTTTC.

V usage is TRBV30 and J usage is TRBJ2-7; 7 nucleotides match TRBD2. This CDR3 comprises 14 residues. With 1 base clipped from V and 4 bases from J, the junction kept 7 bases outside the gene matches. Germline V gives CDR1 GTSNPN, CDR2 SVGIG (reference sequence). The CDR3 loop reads CAWSGRESTYEQYF. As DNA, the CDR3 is TGTGCCTGGAGTGGGCGGGAGTCTACTTACGAGCAGTACTTC.

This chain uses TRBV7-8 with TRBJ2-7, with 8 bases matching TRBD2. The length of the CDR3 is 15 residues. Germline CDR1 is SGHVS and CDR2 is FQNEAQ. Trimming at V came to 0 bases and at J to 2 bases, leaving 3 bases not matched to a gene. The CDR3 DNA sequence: TGTGCCAGCAGCTTAGCAACGGGGGGGGCCTACGAGCAGTACTTC. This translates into CASSLATGGAYEQYF.

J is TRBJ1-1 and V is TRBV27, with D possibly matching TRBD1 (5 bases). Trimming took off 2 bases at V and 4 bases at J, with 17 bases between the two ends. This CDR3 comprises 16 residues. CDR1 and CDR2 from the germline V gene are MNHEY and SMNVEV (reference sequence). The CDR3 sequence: CASSLKGAGRGTEAFF. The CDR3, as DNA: TGTGCCAGCAGTTTAAAAGGAGCGGGGAGGGGCACTGAAGCTTTCTTT.

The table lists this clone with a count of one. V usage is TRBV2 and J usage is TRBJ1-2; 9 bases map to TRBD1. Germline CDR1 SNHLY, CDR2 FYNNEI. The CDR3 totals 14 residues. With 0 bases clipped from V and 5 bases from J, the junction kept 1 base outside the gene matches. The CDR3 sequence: CASSEAGTGYGYTF. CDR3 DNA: TGTGCCAGCAGTGAAGCCGGGACAGGGTATGGCTACACCTTC. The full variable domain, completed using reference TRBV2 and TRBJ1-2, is EPEVTQTPSHQVTQMGQEVILRCVPISNHLYFYWYRQILGQKVEFLVSFYNNEISEKSEIFDDQFSVERPDGSNFTLKIRSTKLEDSAMYFCASSEAGTGYGYTFGSGTRLTVV.

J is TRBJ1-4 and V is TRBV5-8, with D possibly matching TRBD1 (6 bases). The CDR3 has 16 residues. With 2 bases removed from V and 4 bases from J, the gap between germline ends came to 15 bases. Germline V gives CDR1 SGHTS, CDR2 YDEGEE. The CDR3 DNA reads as TGTGCCAGCAGCTTAAGTCGCGGGACAAGTAATGAAAAACTGTTTTTT. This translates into CASSLSRGTSNEKLFF.